Listed below are T cell receptor beta chains from one sample, sequenced in a study of vaccination effects on CD4 cells after COVID-19. Their antigen targets remain unknown. The data were produced by immunoSEQ multiplex PCR, yet TCRdb's version contains in-frame clones alone and is incomplete. The table shows nearly 45,000 clones, with over 60% occurring only once. The sample was CD4+ T cells from PBMCs cultured without peptide, taken after COVID-19 vaccination. Receptor source: a human donor who received a COVID-19 vaccine. Both conserved end residues are part of each CDR3. Fields, in order: V gene, CDR3 protein.

v_gene: TRBV7-9
CDR3aa: CASSLVRDGGYTIYF

v_gene: TRBV10-1
CDR3aa: CASSEKRAGAEAFF

v_gene: TRBV6-1
CDR3aa: CASSEKMGLAGGPVQYF

v_gene: TRBV4-1
CDR3aa: CASSPYLAGGPLETQYF

v_gene: TRBV29-1
CDR3aa: CSAKGQGTYEQYF

v_gene: TRBV14
CDR3aa: CASSRETVNTEAFF

v_gene: TRBV2
CDR3aa: CASSPGGWTGGQEKLFF

v_gene: TRBV11-3
CDR3aa: CASSLGGEGNTGELFF

v_gene: TRBV11-2
CDR3aa: CASSLFGSSYEQYF

v_gene: TRBV6-5
CDR3aa: CASRGDSTYEQYF

v_gene: TRBV5-1
CDR3aa: CASRGQETQYF

v_gene: TRBV11-2
CDR3aa: CASSNGFGHNSYEQYF

v_gene: TRBV10-3
CDR3aa: CAISESGGNEKLFF

v_gene: TRBV6-2/TRBV6-3
CDR3aa: CASSSILAGSYEQYF

v_gene: TRBV6-5
CDR3aa: CASSQGEANGYTF

v_gene: TRBV12-3/TRBV12-4
CDR3aa: CASSAGGTQYF

v_gene: TRBV5-4
CDR3aa: CASSLPPIWGGGNYNEQFF

v_gene: TRBV18
CDR3aa: CASPLSGTGAKLTNTGELFF

v_gene: TRBV2
CDR3aa: CASSVQGLIYGYTF

v_gene: TRBV25-1
CDR3aa: CASSGDGGSSYNEQFF

v_gene: TRBV18
CDR3aa: CASSLGGGRAGFKTQYF

v_gene: TRBV11-2
CDR3aa: CASSTRTGLNEKLFF

v_gene: TRBV7-2
CDR3aa: CASSSATFSETQYF

v_gene: TRBV27
CDR3aa: CASSLSRGNYGYTF

v_gene: TRBV3-1/TRBV3-2
CDR3aa: CASSQSGVGEQFF

v_gene: TRBV6-2/TRBV6-3
CDR3aa: CASSYSVENAGANVLTF

v_gene: TRBV5-5
CDR3aa: CASSPFPRGRHEQYF

v_gene: TRBV15
CDR3aa: CATSRVVTDTQYF

v_gene: TRBV5-1
CDR3aa: CASSNRLAGGADTQYF

v_gene: TRBV6-1
CDR3aa: CASSEILFLAENQPQHF

v_gene: TRBV5-1
CDR3aa: CASSLTGRSSYEQYF